The following is a TCR beta chain sequence with its context. Its target is unknown. In the study's own analysis: ImmunoSEQ sequences covered only the junction and lacked quality scores; filtering therefore differed. TCRdb's copy holds only in-frame clones and misses some; the assay was immunoSEQ multiplex PCR. That table supplies the V and J calls and clone size; D and trimming were determined from the DNA. Among 2 million to 2.5 million clones, about 95% were seen once, and the ten largest hold roughly 0.13%. The source of the sample is a study of shared clonotypes between healthy human individuals. Findings of the study overall: Memory subsets had estimated richness that was generally smaller than that of naive subsets.

CDR1 is KGHSH and CDR2 is LQKENI in the germline V gene. J gave up 4 bases and V 0 bases, and 10 bases lay outside the gene matches. The CDR3 is made up of 18 amino acids. Sequencing used naive CD4+ T cells sorted from blood. Specified subset: CD45RA+ positively selected. J is TRBJ2-2 and V is TRBV18; TRBD1 aligns across 8 bases. The sequence was obtained from a man aged 18-30 years in good health. DNA of the CDR3: TGTGCCAGCTCACCACCGAACTTCAGGGGGCTTTCCACCGGGGAGCTGTTTTTT. Protein: CASSPPNFRGLSTGELFF.